A selection of T cell receptor beta chains follows, all from one sample in a study of blood T cell repertoires in COVID-19. The assay was immunoSEQ multiplex PCR, and TCRdb's table has in-frame clones only and misses some. The sample lists approximately 220,000 clones, more than 65% occurring once. The sequenced material came from peripheral blood. These receptors all stem from a woman older than 75 with acute or convalescent COVID-19. Both conserved end residues are part of each CDR3. D genes are given only for firm matches. Size is stated for part of the rows, as once, few or many counts, or as a class when the clone is expanded.

v_gene	len	d_gene	abundance	j_gene	CDR3nt	CDR3aa
TRBV6-1	16	.	.	TRBJ1-1	TGTGCCAGCAGTGTCCTATCAGGGGCTATGAACACTGAAGCTTTCTTT	CASSVLSGAMNTEAFF
TRBV5-4	13	.	few	TRBJ1-1	TGTGCCAGCAGCTTGCGGGGAGGCACTGAAGCTTTCTTT	CASSLRGGTEAFF
TRBV14	15	TRBD1	.	TRBJ1-6	TGTGCCAGCAGCCGCGAACAGGGGGGATCTCCACCCCTCCACTTT	CASSREQGGSPPLHF
TRBV4-1	16	TRBD2	.	TRBJ2-1	TGCGCCAGCAGCCAAGAGGGACTAGCGGGGTACAATGAGCAGTTCTTC	CASSQEGLAGYNEQFF
TRBV19	15	TRBD1	.	TRBJ1-5	TGTGCCAGTAGGACGACAGGGAGGAGCAATCAGCCCCAGCATTTT	CASRTTGRSNQPQHF
TRBV23-1	18	.	.	TRBJ1-5	TGCGCCAGCAGTCAATCCCACCTGGACGGACAAGCCAATCAGCCCCAGCATTTT	CASSQSHLDGQANQPQHF
TRBV10-3	15	TRBD1	.	TRBJ2-7	TGTGCCATCAGCCAGGGACAGGTCCTCTCCTACGAGCAGTACTTC	CAISQGQVLSYEQYF
TRBV5-1	15	.	.	TRBJ2-3	TGCGCCAGCAGCTCGGAGCGGGCTAGCACAGATACGCAGTATTTT	CASSSERASTDTQYF
TRBV19	15	.	.	TRBJ2-7	TGTGCCAGTACCATTCGAGCGGATCCCTCCTACGAGCAGTACTTC	CASTIRADPSYEQYF
TRBV4-1	15	TRBD2	.	TRBJ2-3	TGCGCCAGCAGCCATCCGGGGAGGGGCACAGATACGCAGTATTTT	CASSHPGRGTDTQYF
TRBV18	13	.	.	TRBJ1-2	TGTGCCAGCTCACCACGGGGGGAAGGTGGCTACACCTTC	CASSPRGEGGYTF
TRBV28	14	TRBD1	few	TRBJ1-2	TGTGCCAGCACCAACAGGGGGTCCGACTATGGCTACACCTTC	CASTNRGSDYGYTF
TRBV5-4	16	TRBD2	.	TRBJ2-2	TGTGCCAGCAGCTTTAGACTAGCGGGGGGGCCTGGGGAGCTGTTTTTT	CASSFRLAGGPGELFF
TRBV5-1	17	.	.	TRBJ1-2	TGCGCCAGCAGCTTGGCCGAAGATCACATTAATAACTATGGCTACACCTTC	CASSLAEDHINNYGYTF
TRBV5-1	16	.	.	TRBJ2-5	TGCGCCAGCAGCCGGGACCTTTGGGAGGCGGCTGAGACCCAGTACTTC	CASSRDLWEAAETQYF
TRBV5-8	16	TRBD2	.	TRBJ2-3	TGTGCCAGCGGCTCGGGGGGGTCGACTAGCACAGATACGCAGTATTTT	CASGSGGSTSTDTQYF
TRBV5-5	12	.	.	TRBJ2-4	TGTGCCAGCAGCTTGGAGCAGGGGCCTGGGTACTTC	CASSLEQGPGYF
TRBV7-9	16	.	once	TRBJ1-3	TGTGCCAGCAGCTTAGACGTAGGGCCGGGAGGAAACACCATATATTTT	CASSLDVGPGGNTIYF
TRBV9	13	.	.	TRBJ1-5	TGTGCCAGCAGCGTAGGAGAGAGGCAGCCCCAGCATTTT	CASSVGERQPQHF
TRBV19	17	.	.	TRBJ1-4	TGTGCCAGTAGTATGGGGCAGGGGACGCGGGGGAATGAAAAACTGTTTTTT	CASSMGQGTRGNEKLFF
TRBV9	15	TRBD1	.	TRBJ2-1	TGTGCCAGCAGCGTCGGGACAGGGGGCTACAATGAGCAGTTCTTC	CASSVGTGGYNEQFF
TRBV29-1	15	.	.	TRBJ1-1	TGCAGCGTTGGGCAAGGGGCTGTCATGAACACTGAAGCTTTCTTT	CSVGQGAVMNTEAFF
TRBV6-5	14	.	.	TRBJ1-5	TGTGCCAGCATGTGGACGGAGGGCAATCAGCCCCAGCATTTT	CASMWTEGNQPQHF
TRBV5-1	14	TRBD1	.	TRBJ2-3	TGCGCCAGCTGCCGGGACAGGGAGGGAGATACGCAGTATTTT	CASCRDREGDTQYF